This is a list of T cell receptor beta chains from one sample in a study of cytomegalovirus exposure and HLA in healthy donors. The data were produced by immunoSEQ multiplex PCR, yet TCRdb's version contains in-frame clones alone and is incomplete. The table has roughly 100,000 clones, about 80% seen once. Sequenced material: PBMCs. The source is a woman in her forties in good health and CMV-seronegative. Both conserved end residues are part of each CDR3. Fields, in order: clone size, V gene, D gene, J gene, CDR3 protein, CDR3 DNA. D genes are given only for firm matches. Not all rows give a size; the values are once, few, many and, for expanded clones, a class.

clone_size: few
v_call: TRBV9
d_call: TRBD2
j_call: TRBJ2-5
cdr3_aa: CASSVGTTNQETQYF
cdr3_nt: TGTGCCAGCAGCGTCGGGACTACCAACCAAGAGACCCAGTACTTC

clone_size: NA
v_call: TRBV11-2
d_call: TRBD2
j_call: TRBJ2-1
cdr3_aa: CASRIAGGRYNEQFF
cdr3_nt: TGTGCCAGCAGAATAGCGGGAGGGAGGTACAATGAGCAGTTCTTC

clone_size: NA
v_call: TRBV6-6
d_call: NA
j_call: TRBJ1-1
cdr3_aa: CASTRRYKVPEAFF
cdr3_nt: TGTGCCAGCACCCGGAGATATAAGGTCCCTGAAGCTTTCTTT

clone_size: NA
v_call: TRBV5-1
d_call: NA
j_call: TRBJ1-5
cdr3_aa: CARRGGRLPQHF
cdr3_nt: TGCGCCAGGAGGGGGGGCCGGCTGCCCCAGCATTTT

clone_size: NA
v_call: TRBV7-2
d_call: TRBD2
j_call: TRBJ2-7
cdr3_aa: CASSLWAGLAGSYEQYF
cdr3_nt: TGTGCCAGCAGCTTATGGGCCGGACTAGCGGGGTCCTACGAGCAGTACTTC

clone_size: NA
v_call: TRBV7-2
d_call: NA
j_call: TRBJ2-5
cdr3_aa: CASSLAGHTETQYF
cdr3_nt: TGTGCCAGCAGCTTAGCAGGACACACGGAGACCCAGTACTTC

clone_size: NA
v_call: TRBV4-2
d_call: NA
j_call: TRBJ1-1
cdr3_aa: CASSHRENTEAFF
cdr3_nt: TGTGCCAGCAGCCACAGGGAGAACACTGAAGCTTTCTTT

clone_size: NA
v_call: TRBV28
d_call: TRBD1
j_call: TRBJ2-1
cdr3_aa: CASRGTGGSNEQFF
cdr3_nt: TGTGCCAGCAGAGGGACAGGGGGCTCGAATGAGCAGTTCTTC

clone_size: NA
v_call: TRBV7-7
d_call: TRBD2
j_call: TRBJ2-5
cdr3_aa: CASSLLGASGRPQETQYF
cdr3_nt: TGTGCTAGCAGCTTACTTGGGGCTAGCGGGAGGCCCCAAGAGACCCAGTACTTC

clone_size: NA
v_call: TRBV5-1
d_call: NA
j_call: TRBJ1-1
cdr3_aa: CASRIVGLRGSPEAFF
cdr3_nt: TGCGCCAGCAGGATAGTGGGCCTGCGGGGCTCACCCGAAGCTTTCTTT

clone_size: NA
v_call: TRBV30
d_call: NA
j_call: TRBJ1-1
cdr3_aa: CAWSVPGGVLRDTEAFF
cdr3_nt: TGTGCCTGGAGTGTACCGGGGGGCGTTTTGAGGGACACTGAAGCTTTCTTT

clone_size: NA
v_call: TRBV6-5
d_call: NA
j_call: TRBJ2-7
cdr3_aa: CASSYSISASFYEQYF
cdr3_nt: TGTGCCAGCAGTTACTCGATCAGCGCCAGCTTCTACGAGCAGTACTTC

clone_size: once
v_call: TRBV11-3
d_call: NA
j_call: TRBJ1-1
cdr3_aa: CASSLDIGTEAFF
cdr3_nt: TGTGCCAGCAGCTTAGATATCGGCACTGAAGCTTTCTTT

clone_size: NA
v_call: TRBV7-6
d_call: TRBD1
j_call: TRBJ2-7
cdr3_aa: CASSLDGTGGEQYF
cdr3_nt: TGTGCCAGCAGCTTAGACGGGACAGGGGGAGAGCAGTACTTC

clone_size: NA
v_call: TRBV13
d_call: TRBD1
j_call: TRBJ1-2
cdr3_aa: CASSLASGTGGNYGHTF
cdr3_nt: TGTGCCAGCAGCTTAGCCTCCGGGACAGGGGGAAACTATGGCCACACCTTC

clone_size: NA
v_call: TRBV14
d_call: TRBD2
j_call: TRBJ2-1
cdr3_aa: CASSPLRTSTVSFF
cdr3_nt: TGTGCCAGCAGCCCTTTACGGACTAGCACTGTTTCCTTCTTC

clone_size: once
v_call: TRBV4-3
d_call: NA
j_call: TRBJ1-2
cdr3_aa: CASSQEGPGNGYTF
cdr3_nt: TGCGCCAGCAGCCAAGAAGGTCCAGGGAATGGCTACACCTTC

clone_size: NA
v_call: TRBV7-9
d_call: TRBD1
j_call: TRBJ2-7
cdr3_aa: CASSLITGAAEQYF
cdr3_nt: TGTGCCAGCAGCTTAATAACAGGGGCCGCGGAGCAGTACTTC

clone_size: NA
v_call: TRBV6-5
d_call: TRBD1
j_call: TRBJ1-3
cdr3_aa: CASSRTGQGYTIYF
cdr3_nt: TGTGCCAGCAGCCGAACGGGACAGGGCTACACCATATATTTT

clone_size: NA
v_call: TRBV7-9
d_call: TRBD1
j_call: TRBJ2-1
cdr3_aa: CASSSGTVNEQFF
cdr3_nt: TGTGCCAGCAGCTCCGGGACAGTGAATGAGCAGTTCTTC

clone_size: NA
v_call: TRBV28
d_call: NA
j_call: TRBJ2-5
cdr3_aa: CASSYPLADYQETQYF
cdr3_nt: TGTGCCAGCAGTTACCCCTTGGCAGATTACCAAGAGACCCAGTACTTC

clone_size: NA
v_call: TRBV7-2
d_call: TRBD2
j_call: TRBJ2-3
cdr3_aa: CASSIEGLAVQASTDTQYF
cdr3_nt: TGTGCCAGCAGCATAGAGGGACTAGCGGTACAAGCTAGCACAGATACGCAGTATTTT

clone_size: once
v_call: TRBV27
d_call: TRBD2
j_call: TRBJ2-1
cdr3_aa: CASSRGLAGPLYNEQFF
cdr3_nt: TGTGCCAGCAGTCGAGGACTAGCGGGGCCTTTATACAATGAGCAGTTCTTC

clone_size: once
v_call: TRBV9
d_call: TRBD1
j_call: TRBJ2-3
cdr3_aa: CASSVYNRGGTDTQYF
cdr3_nt: TGTGCCAGCAGCGTCTACAACAGGGGCGGCACAGATACGCAGTATTTT

clone_size: NA
v_call: TRBV5-1
d_call: TRBD1
j_call: TRBJ1-3
cdr3_aa: CASSWDSQSSGNTIYF
cdr3_nt: TGCGCCAGCTCTTGGGACAGCCAGAGCTCTGGAAACACCATATATTTT

clone_size: few
v_call: TRBV19
d_call: NA
j_call: TRBJ2-7
cdr3_aa: CASRLGEQYF
cdr3_nt: TGTGCCAGTAGGCTCGGTGAGCAGTACTTC

clone_size: NA
v_call: TRBV5-1
d_call: NA
j_call: TRBJ2-7
cdr3_aa: CASSTGQLLGEQYF
cdr3_nt: TGCGCCAGCAGCACCGGACAGCTCCTGGGCGAGCAGTACTTC

clone_size: once
v_call: TRBV7-9
d_call: NA
j_call: TRBJ2-7
cdr3_aa: CASSFTSYEQYF
cdr3_nt: TGTGCCAGCAGCTTCACTAGCTACGAGCAGTACTTC

clone_size: NA
v_call: TRBV5-1
d_call: NA
j_call: TRBJ2-1
cdr3_aa: CASSSGQSGNEQFF
cdr3_nt: TGCGCCAGCAGCTCCGGACAGTCGGGGAATGAGCAGTTCTTC

clone_size: NA
v_call: TRBV29-1
d_call: TRBD1
j_call: TRBJ1-1
cdr3_aa: CSVEDGQGGTEAFF
cdr3_nt: TGCAGCGTTGAAGATGGACAGGGTGGAACTGAAGCTTTCTTT

clone_size: NA
v_call: TRBV7-8
d_call: NA
j_call: TRBJ1-3
cdr3_aa: CASSHEGTYVGNTIYF
cdr3_nt: TGTGCCAGCAGCCACGAGGGCACATATGTCGGGAACACCATATATTTT

clone_size: NA
v_call: TRBV9
d_call: TRBD2
j_call: TRBJ2-6
cdr3_aa: CASSPLTSYDISGANVLTF
cdr3_nt: TGTGCCAGCAGCCCGCTGACTAGCTACGACATCTCTGGGGCCAACGTCCTGACTTTC

clone_size: NA
v_call: TRBV2
d_call: NA
j_call: TRBJ1-2
cdr3_aa: CASSDDITNYGYTF
cdr3_nt: TGTGCCAGCAGTGACGACATCACTAACTATGGCTACACCTTC

clone_size: NA
v_call: TRBV15
d_call: NA
j_call: TRBJ2-5
cdr3_aa: CATSKSGEYQETQYF
cdr3_nt: TGTGCCACCAGCAAAAGCGGAGAGTACCAAGAGACCCAGTACTTC

clone_size: NA
v_call: TRBV4-3
d_call: TRBD1
j_call: TRBJ2-3
cdr3_aa: CASSDTGTGGTDTQYF
cdr3_nt: TGCGCCAGCAGCGACACCGGGACAGGGGGCACAGATACGCAGTATTTT

clone_size: NA
v_call: TRBV5-1
d_call: NA
j_call: TRBJ2-1
cdr3_aa: CASSVGLAGINEQFF
cdr3_nt: TGCGCCAGCAGCGTTGGACTGGCGGGAATCAATGAGCAGTTCTTC

clone_size: NA
v_call: TRBV19
d_call: TRBD1
j_call: TRBJ1-5
cdr3_aa: CASRSRTGYYQPQHF
cdr3_nt: TGTGCCAGTAGATCTAGGACAGGGTATTATCAGCCCCAGCATTTT

clone_size: NA
v_call: TRBV27
d_call: TRBD1
j_call: TRBJ1-1
cdr3_aa: CASSLRTGARSEAFF
cdr3_nt: TGTGCCAGCAGTCTGCGGACAGGGGCTAGGTCTGAAGCTTTCTTT

clone_size: NA
v_call: TRBV7-9
d_call: NA
j_call: TRBJ1-4
cdr3_aa: CASSLIGGEKLFF
cdr3_nt: TGTGCCAGCAGCTTAATCGGGGGTGAAAAACTGTTTTTT

clone_size: NA
v_call: TRBV28
d_call: NA
j_call: TRBJ2-2
cdr3_aa: CASSITGPVTGELFF
cdr3_nt: TGTGCCAGCAGTATTACAGGGCCGGTCACCGGGGAGCTGTTTTTT

clone_size: NA
v_call: TRBV5-4
d_call: NA
j_call: TRBJ2-2
cdr3_aa: CASSLGTDKTGELFF
cdr3_nt: TGTGCCAGCAGCTTGGGAACCGACAAGACCGGGGAGCTGTTTTTT